This T cell receptor (beta chain) was sequenced during a study of T cell responses to AZD1222 COVID-19 vaccine. Study-wide results and caveats: Across spike, vaccine-associated CD4 TCRs were found, dominant at 160-218 and 743-854. Repertoires were sampled only after the peak T cell response.

A word on this clone: The antigen remains undetermined.

Second-dose schedules of about 4 or about 12 weeks were combined. CDR3 length equals 14 residues. Trimming stripped 4 bases from V and 5 bases from J, with 16 bases between. Germline CDR1 SGHRS, CDR2 YFSETQ. Here immunoSEQ multiplex PCR was the method, and the copy in TCRdb shows in-frame clones only, minus some. The table lists more than 100,000 clones, approximately 94% of them singletons. The source material was peripheral blood, sampled 28 days after the second AZD1222 dose. This rearrangement joins TRBV5-1 to TRBJ2-7; D is unclear. The source is an adult who received the AZD1222 COVID-19 vaccine. As DNA, the CDR3 is TGCGCCAGCAGCCCCGTGGATCGTTTCCACGAGCAGTACTTC. As protein: CASSPVDRFHEQYF.